One sample yielded the 12 T cell receptor beta chains listed below, sequenced in a study of T cell responses to AZD1222 COVID-19 vaccine (dated by TCRdb to about 2021). The time point label for this specimen denotes: baseline before first vaccination. Library creation used the immunoSEQ multiplex PCR assay. Not all clones reach the TCRdb copy of this immuneACCESS table, which keeps in-frame sequences only. Checked studies attribute under half of the gap to unresolved V genes and leave the rest unexplained. This sample has some 150,000 clones in its table, and about 92% of those were observed once. The ten top clones hold under 2% of the sample. The material was peripheral blood, obtained on day 0 of AZD1222 vaccination. Receptors were obtained from an adult in good health.

The J gene is TRBJ1-3, the V gene TRBV3-1 (or the pseudogene TRBV3-2); possible D gene TRBD1, 6 bases. V lost 3 bases and J 1 base, leaving 10 bases between the germline ends. Germline-derived CDR1 and CDR2 are LGHDT and YNNKEL (reference sequence). This CDR3 spans 15 amino acids. The CDR3 loop is CASSQLQGSGNTIYF. The CDR3, as DNA: TGTGCCAGCAGCCAGCTACAGGGATCTGGAAACACCATATATTTT.

The genes are TRBV11-2 and TRBJ2-7; D perhaps matches TRBD1 (7 bases). Germline V gene data show CDR1 as SGHAT and CDR2 as FQNNGV. Trimming shortened V by 3 bases and J by 2 bases, and 11 bases separated the two germline ends. This CDR3 has 14 amino acids. CDR3 loop: CASSLGRGAYEQYF. The CDR3 nucleotides read TGTGCCAGCAGCTTGGGCAGGGGGGCCTACGAGCAGTACTTC. Full variable domain (outside the CDR3, taken from reference TRBV11-2 and TRBJ2-7): EAGVAQSPRYKIIEKRQSVAFWCNPISGHATLYWYQQILGQGPKLLIQFQNNGVVDDSQLPKDRFSAERLKGVDSTLKIQPAKLEDSAVYLCASSLGRGAYEQYFGPGTRLTVT.

The J gene is TRBJ1-2, the V gene TRBV19, with 7 bases aligning to TRBD1. The CDR3 totals 15 residues. Per the germline V gene, CDR1 is LNHDA and CDR2 is SQIVND (reference sequence). The junction had 6 bases not matched to a gene; V was cut back by 3 bases and J by 2 bases. CDR3 nucleotides: TGTGCCAGTAGTATGATGACAGGGAAAAACTATGGCTACACCTTC. Translating it yields CASSMMTGKNYGYTF. Filled out from reference TRBV19 and TRBJ1-2, the complete variable domain reads DGGITQSPKYLFRKEGQNVTLSCEQNLNHDAMYWYRQDPGQGLRLIYYSQIVNDFQKGDIAEGYSVSREKKESFPLTVTSAQKNPTAFYLCASSMMTGKNYGYTFGSGTRLTVV.

This sequence joins TRBV6-5 and TRBJ2-3, with D tentatively TRBD1 (5 bases). V lost 7 bases to trimming and J lost 1 base, with 9 bases between them. The CDR3 loop spans 13 amino acids. Germline assignment: CDR1 MNHEY and CDR2 SVGAGI. CDR3 DNA sequence: TGTGCCAGCAAGCAAGGGGGCACAGATACGCAGTATTTT. Its protein product is CASKQGGTDTQYF.

The CDR3 loop is CASSIDRQNTEAFF. In DNA, the CDR3 is TGTGCCAGCTCCATTGATCGACAGAACACTGAAGCTTTCTTT. The gene calls are TRBV5-4 and TRBJ1-1; no reliable D call. Germline CDR1 is SGHNT and CDR2 is YYREEE (reference sequence). The CDR3 runs 14 residues. V was shortened by 7 bases and J by 1 base, with 14 bases between the two germline ends.

This clone was counted a single time. This chain joins TRBV30 and TRBJ1-2; D is unresolved. V was trimmed by 6 bases and J by 8 bases, leaving 16 bases between them. CDR1 and CDR2 (germline): GTSNPN, SVGIG (reference sequence). The CDR3 has 12 residues. The CDR3 nucleotides read TGTGCCTGCCGCCGGTGGGTAGAGGGCTACACCTTC. Translating gives CACRRWVEGYTF.

The J gene is TRBJ2-1, the V gene TRBV11-2; unclear D gene. Germline V gives CDR1 SGHAT, CDR2 FQNNGV. V was clipped by 5 bases and J by 0 bases, with 5 bases between them. The CDR3 is 13 amino acids. The chain's CDR3 is CASSPPSYNEQFF. The CDR3 bases are TGTGCCAGCAGCCCCCCCTCCTACAATGAGCAGTTCTTC.

The chain couples TRBV5-1 to TRBJ1-1; 8 nucleotides agree with TRBD1. The CDR3 contains 14 residues. From germline, CDR1 is SGHRS and CDR2 YFSETQ. Losses at the gene ends were 6 bases for V and 0 bases for J; bases not matched to a gene: 4. DNA of the CDR3: TGCGCCAGCACCAACAGGGGGATGAACACTGAAGCTTTCTTT. This encodes CASTNRGMNTEAFF.

This clone has a handful of counts. The rearrangement links TRBV11-2 to TRBJ1-1; 7 bases match TRBD1. This CDR3 contains 13 residues. Per the germline V gene, CDR1 is SGHAT and CDR2 is FQNNGV. The DNA for the CDR3 is TGTGAAAATCGACAGGGAGGGAGCACTGAAGCTTTCTTT. Amino acid sequence: CENRQGGSTEAFF.

The chain has TRBV6-1 and TRBJ1-2, with D unresolved. Germline V gives CDR1 MNHNS, CDR2 SASEGT. V lost 2 bases and J lost 1, with 11 bases in between. This CDR3 spans 15 amino acids. Here the CDR3 reads CASSENGSFNYGYTF. CDR3 DNA: TGTGCCAGCAGTGAAAATGGCAGCTTTAACTATGGCTACACCTTC.

The chain has TRBV7-2 and TRBJ2-1; 7 positions agree with TRBD2. The V gene end was trimmed by 6 bases and the J gene end by 10 bases; junction bases not matched to a gene: 3. Germline CDR1 SGHTA, CDR2 FQGNSA. This CDR3 contains 11 residues. CDR3 amino acids: CASSTTSEQFF. In DNA form, the CDR3 reads TGTGCCAGCAGTACGACTAGCGAGCAGTTCTTC.

V is TRBV7-9 and J is TRBJ2-1; 8 bases align to TRBD2. The germline gives CDR1 SEHNR, CDR2 FQNEAQ (reference sequence). The CDR3 runs to 17 residues. V lost 6 bases to trimming and J lost 5 bases; unmatched junction nucleotides: 15. The CDR3 bases are TGTGCCAGCAGTTCCTCAGGAGCGGGAGTCGGACACAATGAGCAGTTCTTC. Translation gives CASSSSGAGVGHNEQFF.